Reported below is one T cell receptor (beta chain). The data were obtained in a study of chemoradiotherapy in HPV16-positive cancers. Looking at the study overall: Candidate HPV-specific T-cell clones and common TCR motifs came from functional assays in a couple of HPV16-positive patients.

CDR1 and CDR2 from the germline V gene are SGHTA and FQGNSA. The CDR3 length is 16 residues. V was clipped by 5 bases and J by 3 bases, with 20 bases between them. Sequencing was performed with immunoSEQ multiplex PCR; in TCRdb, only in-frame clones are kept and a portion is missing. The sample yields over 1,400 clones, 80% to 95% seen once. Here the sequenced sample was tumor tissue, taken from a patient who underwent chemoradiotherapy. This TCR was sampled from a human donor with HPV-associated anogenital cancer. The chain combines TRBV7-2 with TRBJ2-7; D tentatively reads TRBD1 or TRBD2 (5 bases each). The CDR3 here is CASSPGRMRGGYEQYF. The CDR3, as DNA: TGTGCCAGCAGCCCAGGGCGGATGAGGGGCGGCTACGAGCAGTACTTC.